A selection of T cell receptor beta chains follows, all from one sample in a study of shared clonotypes between healthy human individuals. Clones were sequenced by immunoSEQ multiplex PCR, and TCRdb holds only the in-frame ones, with some missing. Seen here are 300,000 to 350,000 clones, around 70% observed once, and the top ten hold less than 11%. What was sequenced was memory CD4+ T cells sorted from blood. The source is a man aged 25-45 years in good health. CDR3s include the opening cysteine and the closing phenylalanine or tryptophan. D genes are given only for firm matches. Not all rows give a size; the values are once, few, many and, for expanded clones, a class.

j_gene,d_gene,abundance,v_gene,CDR3aa,CDR3nt
TRBJ1-2,TRBD1,.,TRBV7-2,CASSLTGANYGYTF,TGTGCCAGCAGCTTAACAGGGGCTAACTATGGCTACACCTTC
TRBJ1-2,.,.,TRBV19,CASSTKQGLSYGYTF,TGTGCCAGTAGTACCAAACAGGGATTAAGCTATGGCTACACCTTC
TRBJ2-7,.,.,TRBV6-5,CASSPGTFGQYF,TGTGCCAGCAGCCCCGGGACATTTGGGCAGTACTTC
TRBJ2-2,.,.,TRBV10-1,CASSGRTGELFF,TGCGCCAGCAGTGGCCGCACCGGGGAGCTGTTTTTT
TRBJ2-7,TRBD1,.,TRBV18,CASSPRTGATYEQYF,TGTGCCAGCTCACCCCGGACAGGGGCGACCTACGAGCAGTACTTC
TRBJ2-3,TRBD1,once,TRBV4-3,CASSAGQGNTDTQYF,TGCGCCAGCAGCGCCGGACAGGGAAACACAGATACGCAGTATTTT
TRBJ1-4,TRBD1,.,TRBV28,CASSSGGASGNEKLFF,TGTGCCAGCAGTTCAGGGGGGGCCTCGGGTAATGAAAAACTGTTTTTT
TRBJ1-5,.,.,TRBV2,CASSPRGPDQPQHF,TGTGCCAGCAGTCCCAGGGGCCCGGATCAGCCCCAGCATTTT
TRBJ2-7,.,.,TRBV6-1,CASSERGLASGYEQYF,TGTGCCAGCAGTGAAAGAGGGCTAGCGAGTGGTTACGAGCAGTACTTC
TRBJ2-1,.,.,TRBV7-8,CASSPLATSYNEQFF,TGTGCCAGCAGCCCACTAGCAACCTCCTACAATGAGCAGTTCTTC
TRBJ2-7,TRBD2,.,TRBV28,CASRKPGLAGRTEQYF,TGTGCCAGCAGGAAACCGGGACTAGCGGGACGTACCGAGCAGTACTTC
TRBJ2-1,TRBD2,few,TRBV5-4,CASSQVAGTYNEQFF,TGTGCCAGCAGCCAAGTAGCGGGTACCTACAATGAGCAGTTCTTC
TRBJ1-1,.,.,TRBV7-2,CASRMDPRRVGEAFF,TGTGCCAGCAGAATGGACCCGCGTCGGGTGGGTGAAGCTTTCTTT
TRBJ1-1,.,few,TRBV5-4,CASSSGGPLGTEAFF,TGTGCCAGCAGCTCTGGGGGGCCCCTGGGCACTGAAGCTTTCTTT
TRBJ2-2,TRBD1,.,TRBV28,CASSKTGTGAGELFF,TGTGCCAGCAGTAAAACCGGGACAGGGGCCGGGGAGCTGTTTTTT
TRBJ2-7,.,.,TRBV7-2,CASSLLYGGEQYF,TGTGCCAGCAGCTTATTATATGGGGGCGAGCAGTACTTC
TRBJ1-6,TRBD1,.,TRBV5-1,CASTADRVNSPLHF,TGCGCCAGCACCGCCGACAGGGTGAATTCACCCCTCCACTTT
TRBJ2-1,.,few,TRBV7-9,CAGTRGAYNEQFF,TGTGCCGGGACCAGGGGGGCCTACAATGAGCAGTTCTTC
TRBJ1-4,.,once,TRBV6-5,CASSSQATNEKLFF,TGTGCCAGCAGTAGTCAGGCAACTAATGAAAAACTGTTTTTT
TRBJ2-7,TRBD2,.,TRBV18,CASRWTGEGYEQYF,TGTGCCAGCCGATGGACTGGGGAGGGATACGAGCAGTACTTC
TRBJ2-2,TRBD2,.,TRBV5-4,CASSPIAGGPGELFF,TGTGCCAGCAGCCCAATAGCGGGAGGGCCCGGGGAGCTGTTTTTT
TRBJ2-3,TRBD2,few,TRBV2,CASRALAGGEGDTQYF,TGTGCCAGCAGGGCATTAGCGGGAGGGGAGGGAGATACGCAGTATTTT
TRBJ1-2,.,few,TRBV21-1,CASSKMFQGGYTF,TGTGCCAGCAGCAAAATGTTTCAGGGGGGCTACACCTTC
TRBJ2-1,TRBD1,.,TRBV15,CATSRAGQGDYEQFF,TGTGCCACCAGCAGAGCGGGACAGGGGGATTATGAGCAGTTCTTC
TRBJ2-1,TRBD1,.,TRBV6-6,CASGGTGVNNEQFF,TGTGCCAGCGGTGGGACAGGGGTTAACAATGAGCAGTTCTTC
TRBJ2-1,.,.,TRBV4-3,CASSQGIGDLTYNEQFF,TGCGCCAGCAGCCAAGGAATAGGTGATCTTACCTACAATGAGCAGTTCTTC
TRBJ2-5,TRBD2,.,TRBV2,CAGGLGGGETQYF,TGTGCCGGCGGACTAGGCGGGGGTGAGACCCAGTACTTC
TRBJ2-1,.,.,TRBV6-6,CASSYSIGRDVDEQFF,TGTGCCAGCAGTTACTCGATCGGGAGAGACGTCGATGAGCAGTTCTTC
TRBJ2-2,.,.,TRBV18,CASSPLYPSVNTGELFF,TGTGCCAGCTCACCACTTTACCCCTCAGTGAACACCGGGGAGCTGTTTTTT
TRBJ1-2,.,.,TRBV2,CASSEGRYGYTF,TGTGCCAGCAGTGAGGGTCGGTATGGCTACACCTTC
TRBJ1-2,TRBD1,.,TRBV19,CASSSRDRSGGYTF,TGTGCCAGTAGTAGTAGGGACAGGTCAGGCGGCTACACCTTC
TRBJ2-5,.,.,TRBV29-1,CSAQGGLSRTQYF,TGCAGCGCCCAGGGGGGCCTAAGTAGGACCCAGTACTTC
TRBJ2-2,.,.,TRBV7-2,CASSLPPGWELFF,TGTGCCAGCAGCTTACCCCCAGGGTGGGAGCTGTTTTTT
TRBJ2-7,TRBD2,few,TRBV7-2,CASSLTVGPSGLHYEQYF,TGTGCCAGCAGCTTAACTGTCGGGCCTAGCGGATTGCATTACGAGCAGTACTTC
TRBJ2-3,.,.,TRBV5-4,CASSLASGDIISQYF,TGTGCCAGCAGCTTGGCCAGCGGGGACATTATCTCGCAGTATTTT
TRBJ1-5,.,.,TRBV10-3,CAISEENQPQHF,TGTGCCATCAGTGAGGAAAATCAGCCCCAGCATTTT
TRBJ2-1,TRBD2,.,TRBV27,CASRGRTSGRYNEQFF,TGTGCCAGCAGAGGTCGAACTAGCGGGAGATACAATGAGCAGTTCTTC
TRBJ2-1,.,.,TRBV10-3,CAISESGSSYNEQFF,TGTGCCATCAGTGAGTCGGGAAGCTCCTACAATGAGCAGTTCTTC
TRBJ2-3,TRBD2,.,TRBV7-3,CASSRDYSDTQYF,TGTGCCAGCAGTAGGGACTACAGCGATACGCAGTATTTT
TRBJ1-5,.,.,TRBV29-1,CSVGTDNQPQHF,TGCAGCGTTGGGACGGACAATCAGCCCCAGCATTTT
TRBJ2-5,.,.,TRBV7-9,CASSLLVETQYF,TGTGCCAGCAGCTTATTAGTAGAGACCCAGTACTTC
TRBJ1-2,.,.,TRBV5-4,CASSSGAQGNYGYTF,TGTGCCAGCAGCTCAGGGGCGCAGGGTAACTATGGCTACACCTTC
TRBJ2-1,TRBD1,.,TRBV15,CATSRDSGTGKREQFF,TGTGCCACCAGCAGAGACTCCGGGACAGGGAAACGGGAGCAGTTCTTC
TRBJ1-1,TRBD1,once,TRBV29-1,CSAWDRGNTEAFF,TGCAGCGCCTGGGACAGGGGAAACACTGAAGCTTTCTTT
TRBJ2-7,TRBD1,.,TRBV28,CASSLPGTGSYEQYF,TGTGCCAGCAGTTTGCCCGGGACAGGGTCCTACGAGCAGTACTTC
TRBJ1-6,.,.,TRBV6-6,CASSYDFTISPLHF,TGTGCCAGCAGTTACGACTTTACCATTTCACCCCTCCACTTT
TRBJ2-2,TRBD1,.,TRBV29-1,CSVWTGKNTGELFF,TGCAGCGTTTGGACAGGGAAAAACACCGGGGAGCTGTTTTTT
TRBJ1-1,.,.,TRBV6-6,CASSLLYKRSVAFF,TGTGCCAGCAGTTTGCTTTACAAGCGCTCTGTGGCTTTCTTT
TRBJ2-2,TRBD2,.,TRBV18,CASTNRTSFIINTGELFF,TGTGCCAGCACAAATAGGACTAGCTTTATCATTAACACCGGGGAGCTGTTTTTT
TRBJ2-3,.,.,TRBV5-1,CASSQNVKVTDTQYF,TGCGCCAGCAGCCAAAACGTAAAAGTCACAGATACGCAGTATTTT
TRBJ1-1,TRBD1,.,TRBV27,CASSLFRDSPTEAFF,TGTGCCAGCAGTTTATTTCGGGACAGCCCCACTGAAGCTTTCTTT
TRBJ2-3,TRBD2,once,TRBV11-2,CANSSSVILAGRYTDTQYF,TGTGCCAACAGCTCCTCCGTTATTTTAGCGGGACGCTACACAGATACGCAGTATTTT
TRBJ2-7,TRBD1,.,TRBV5-1,CASSLEGQGSYEQYF,TGCGCCAGCAGCTTGGAAGGACAGGGCTCCTACGAGCAGTACTTC
TRBJ2-5,.,.,TRBV7-3,CASSLTSYETQYF,TGTGCCAGCAGCTTAACCTCGTACGAGACCCAGTACTTC
TRBJ2-7,.,.,TRBV6-5,CASRDVYEQYF,TGTGCCAGCAGGGACGTGTACGAGCAGTACTTC
TRBJ2-7,.,.,TRBV25-1,CASSDDRHYSYEQYF,TGTGCCAGCAGTGACGATAGGCACTACTCCTACGAGCAGTACTTC
TRBJ2-3,TRBD2,.,TRBV5-1,CASRTSGNTDTQYF,TGCGCCAGCCGGACTAGCGGGAACACAGATACGCAGTATTTT
TRBJ1-2,TRBD1,.,TRBV5-4,CASSLRQGESGYTF,TGTGCCAGCAGCTTGCGACAGGGGGAAAGTGGCTACACCTTC